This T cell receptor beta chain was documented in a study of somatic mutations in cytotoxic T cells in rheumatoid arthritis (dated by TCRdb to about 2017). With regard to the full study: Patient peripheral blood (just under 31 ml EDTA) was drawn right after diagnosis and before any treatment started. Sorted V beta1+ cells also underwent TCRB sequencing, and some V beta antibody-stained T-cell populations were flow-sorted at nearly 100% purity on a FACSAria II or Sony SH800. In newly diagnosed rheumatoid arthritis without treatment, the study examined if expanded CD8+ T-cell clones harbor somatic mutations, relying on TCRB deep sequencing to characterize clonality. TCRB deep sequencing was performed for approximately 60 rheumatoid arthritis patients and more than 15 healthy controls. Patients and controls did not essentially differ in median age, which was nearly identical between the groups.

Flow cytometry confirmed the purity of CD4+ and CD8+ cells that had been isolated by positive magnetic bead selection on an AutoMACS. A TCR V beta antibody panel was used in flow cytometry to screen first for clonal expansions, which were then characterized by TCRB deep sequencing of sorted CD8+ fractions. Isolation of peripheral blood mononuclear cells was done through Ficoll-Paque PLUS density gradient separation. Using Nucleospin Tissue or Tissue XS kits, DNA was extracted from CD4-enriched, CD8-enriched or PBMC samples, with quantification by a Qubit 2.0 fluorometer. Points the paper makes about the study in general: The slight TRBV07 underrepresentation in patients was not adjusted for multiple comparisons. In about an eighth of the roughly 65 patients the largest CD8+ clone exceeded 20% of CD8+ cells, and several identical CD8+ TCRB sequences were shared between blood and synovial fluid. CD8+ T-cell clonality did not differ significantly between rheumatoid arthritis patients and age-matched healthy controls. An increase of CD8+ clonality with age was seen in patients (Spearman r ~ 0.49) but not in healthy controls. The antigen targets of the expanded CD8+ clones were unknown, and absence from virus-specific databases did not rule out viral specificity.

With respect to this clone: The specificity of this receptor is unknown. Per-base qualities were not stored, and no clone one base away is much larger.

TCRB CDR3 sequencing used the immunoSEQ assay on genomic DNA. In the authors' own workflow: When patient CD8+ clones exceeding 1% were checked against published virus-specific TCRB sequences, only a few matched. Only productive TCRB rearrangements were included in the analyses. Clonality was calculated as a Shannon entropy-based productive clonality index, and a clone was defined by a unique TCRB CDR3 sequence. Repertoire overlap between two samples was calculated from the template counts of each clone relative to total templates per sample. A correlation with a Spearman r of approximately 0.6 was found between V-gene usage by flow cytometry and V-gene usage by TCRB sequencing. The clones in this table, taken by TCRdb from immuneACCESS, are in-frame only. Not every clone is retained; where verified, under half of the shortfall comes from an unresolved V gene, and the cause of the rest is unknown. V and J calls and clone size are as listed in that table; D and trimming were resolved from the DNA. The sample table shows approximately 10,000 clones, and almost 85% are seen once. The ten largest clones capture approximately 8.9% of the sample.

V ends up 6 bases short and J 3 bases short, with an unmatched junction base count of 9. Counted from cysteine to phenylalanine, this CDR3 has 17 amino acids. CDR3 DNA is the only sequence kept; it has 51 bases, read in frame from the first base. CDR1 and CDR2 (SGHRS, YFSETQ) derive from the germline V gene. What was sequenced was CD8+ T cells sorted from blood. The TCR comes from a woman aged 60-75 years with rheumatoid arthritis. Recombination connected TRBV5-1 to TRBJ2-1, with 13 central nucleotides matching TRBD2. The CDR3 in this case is CASTGLAGVGVYNEQFF. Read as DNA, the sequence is TGCGCCAGCACCGGACTAGCGGGAGTGGGGGTCTACAATGAGCAGTTCTTC.